Listed here are 11 T cell receptor beta chains from one sample, sequenced in a study of molecular identifiers for immune sequencing clone quantification. MiXCR, run by TCRdb on the PCR reads, gives a single entry per CDR3 protein. This table has around 460,000 distinct CDR3 sequences, less than 30% appearing once. The sequenced sample consisted of naive CD8+ T cells from blood, with Jurkat cell RNA spiked in. The subset was: FACS-sorted CD8+CD4-CCR7+CD45RA+ naive T cells. The source of these receptors is a human donor in good health. Some libraries in this study had Jurkat cell RNA spiked in.

This clonotype occurred a few times. The chain employs TRBV6-2 or TRBV6-3 and TRBJ2-7; D is unclear. This CDR3 is 15 amino acids long. Trimming removed 5 bases at V and 6 bases at J, with 20 bases between. Germline V gene data show CDR1 as MNHEY and CDR2 as SVGEGT. The CDR3: CASSPRSMDAPEQYF. The CDR3 nucleotides are TGTGCCAGCAGTCCTAGGTCTATGGACGCACCCGAGCAGTACTTC.

A remark on this clonotype: A clone one base away is much larger, so this may be a read error. The chain links TRBV5-1 to TRBJ2-3; D unclear. V lost 3 bases, J lost 6 bases, and 11 bases lay in between. Germline-derived CDR1 and CDR2 are SGHRS and YFSETQ. The CDR3 contains 13 residues. As DNA, the CDR3 is TGCGCCAGCAGCTCCCCACCCGAGGATACGCAGTATTTT. This encodes CASSSPPEDTQYF.

This chain links TRBV4-1 with TRBJ2-7; 8 nucleotides agree with TRBD2. The ends lost 0 bases at V and 2 bases at J; junction bases unmatched: 3. This CDR3 is 15 amino acids long. The germline V gene encodes CDR1 MGHRA and CDR2 YSYEKL. In nucleotides, the CDR3 is TGCGCCAGCAGCCAAGATCAGGGACTAGCCTACGAGCAGTACTTC. Translated, it gives CASSQDQGLAYEQYF.

This clonotype has a handful of counts. One junction end disagrees with the germline gene, perhaps due to a read error. The V call is TRBV7-6, the J call TRBJ2-3; TRBD2 matches at 8 bases. The germline V gene encodes CDR1 SGHVS and CDR2 FNYEAQ. CDR3 length: 14 amino acids. CDR3 DNA sequence: TGTGCCAGCAGCGTAGCGGGGCGCACAGATACGCAGTATTTT. It codes for CASSVAGRTDTQYF. Full variable domain (outside the CDR3, taken from reference TRBV7-6 and TRBJ2-3): GAGVSQSPRYKVTKRGQDVALRCDPISGHVSLYWYRQALGQGPEFLTYFNYEAQQDKSGLPNDRFSAERPEGSISTLTIQRTEQRDSAMYRCASSVAGRTDTQYFGPGTRLTVL.

The chain recombines TRBV9 with TRBJ2-1; unclear D gene. Germline-derived CDR1 and CDR2 are SGDLS and YYNGEE. The CDR3 covers 14 residues. V lost 4 bases and J 3 bases, leaving 11 bases between the germline ends. CDR3 DNA sequence: TGTGCCAGCAGCCCCCTCTCGGACTACAATGAGCAGTTCTTC. Its protein is CASSPLSDYNEQFF.

In this sample, this clonotype turned up many times. This sequence joins TRBV20-1 and TRBJ2-7; TRBD2 might be the D (8 bases). The V gene's germline CDR1 is DFQATT and CDR2 SNEGSKA (reference sequence). Trimming stripped 6 bases from V and 2 bases from J, with 17 bases between. CDR3 size: 14 residues. The chain's CDR3 is CSAPGGGQTYEQYF. The CDR3 coding sequence is TGCAGTGCCCCCGGGGGGGGACAGACCTACGAGCAGTACTTC.

Concerning this clonotype itself: A much larger clone differs from this one at a single base, so this may be a read error. This chain links TRBV25-1 with TRBJ2-7, with a weak D call TRBD2 (6 bases). Germline V lookup: CDR1 MGHDK, CDR2 SYGVNS. V lost 2 bases to trimming and J lost 7 bases, with 18 bases between them. This CDR3 region has 15 residues. The CDR3 sequence: CASSEGVTGVGEQYF. In DNA form, the CDR3 reads TGTGCCAGCAGTGAAGGAGTAACGGGAGTAGGTGAGCAGTACTTC.

Points on this clonotype: A read error may explain this, as a much larger clone is one base away. The DNA of the CDR3 is TGCAGTGCTGGGGGAACAGGCGCCGGAGATACGCAGTATTTT. Amino acids: CSAGGTGAGDTQYF. The chain has TRBV20-1 and TRBJ2-3; D may be TRBD1 or TRBD2 (5 bases each). V lost 5 bases, J lost 5 bases, and 17 bases lay in between. This CDR3 region has 14 residues. Per the germline V gene, CDR1 is DFQATT and CDR2 is SNEGSKA (reference sequence).

As concerns this clonotype: Being one base from a much bigger clone, this may be a read error. V and J are TRBV10-2 and TRBJ2-3; 8 bases agree with TRBD2. Germline V gene lookup returns CDR1 WSHSY and CDR2 SAAADI. CDR3 size: 19 residues. V was clipped by 2 bases and J by 2 bases; unmatched bases: 15. CDR3 protein: CASSEKVVALAGDTDTQYF. In DNA form, the CDR3 reads TGCGCCAGCAGTGAGAAAGTGGTGGCGCTAGCGGGCGACACAGATACGCAGTATTTT.

A few counts support this clonotype. The chain recombines TRBV13 with TRBJ1-2; 8 bases align to TRBD1. The V segment lost 4 bases and the J segment 4 bases; nucleotides outside the gene matches: 5. Germline lookup yields CDR1 PRHDT and CDR2 FYEKMQ (reference sequence). The length of the CDR3 is 14 residues. The CDR3 DNA follows: TGTGCCAGCAGCTGGGGACAGGCGAGCTATGGCTACACCTTC. It translates to CASSWGQASYGYTF.

This clonotype was observed a handful of times. The chain links TRBV4-2 to TRBJ1-2, with a possible D match to TRBD1 (5 bases). Germline loops: CDR1 LGHNA, CDR2 YNFKEQ. V lost 0 bases and J 6 bases, leaving 14 bases between the germline ends. CDR3 length: 15 residues. CDR3 in DNA: TGTGCCAGCAGCCAAGATGGGGGGTTTCTTCATGGCTACACCTTC. This encodes CASSQDGGFLHGYTF.